This T cell receptor (beta chain) was identified during a study of cytomegalovirus exposure and HLA in healthy donors. Study-wide results and limits: Usually a TCR sequence was rare, but some public TCRs were found in many donors. Researchers counted around 170 TCR beta chains as cytomegalovirus-associated.

Germline V gene sequence: CDR1 MNHEY, CDR2 SMNVEV (reference sequence). This CDR3 region has 16 residues. The V and J ends lost 2 bases and 2 bases respectively, with 14 bases between them. About this clone itself: Its antigen is not identified.

The data were produced by immunoSEQ multiplex PCR, yet TCRdb's version contains in-frame clones alone and is incomplete. The sample includes more than 140,000 clones, approximately 88% of them seen just once. The chain combines TRBV27 with TRBJ2-3; possibly TRBD1 for D (5 bases). The specimen sequenced was PBMCs. This sequence originates from a woman between 18 and 29 years old in good health and CMV-seropositive. The CDR3 spells CASSLERGEFTDTQYF. CDR3 DNA sequence: TGTGCCAGCAGTTTAGAAAGGGGCGAATTCACAGATACGCAGTATTTT.